The TCR beta chain described here comes from a study of blood T cell repertoires in COVID-19. Study in general: Samples of COVID-19 (acute and convalescent) were obtained from the United States, Italy and Spain.

Authors' data handling: Reference gene primer amplification yielded estimated nucleated cell counts. Data came from immunoSEQ multiplex PCR; TCRdb stores just in-frame clones and leaves some out. For V, J and clone size, that table is used; D and trimming come from the DNA. The profile shows about 190,000 clones, 88% of them singletons. The V segment lost 5 bases and the J segment 3 bases; nucleotides outside the gene matches: 6. Germline loops: CDR1 WNHNN, CDR2 SYGVQD (reference sequence). The CDR3 sequence is 15 residues long. The chain is built from TRBV10-1 and TRBJ2-7; 11 nucleotides line up with TRBD1. This clonotype was sampled from a human donor in a cohort sampled during active COVID-19. Material: peripheral blood. Here the CDR3 DNA reads TGCGCCAGCAGTACCGGGACAGGGGGAGGCTACGAGCAGTACTTC. Amino acids: CASSTGTGGGYEQYF.